The clone carrying this T cell receptor (beta chain) was observed a handful of times. The antigen is undetermined. A single record per CDR3 protein comes from TCRdb applying MiXCR to the reads. The sample shows around 62,000 distinct CDR3 sequences, about 60% of them seen only once. The graft donor-derived T-allo10 cells reportedly recognize host alloantigens, are anergic, and suppress alloantigen-specifically. The data are from a study of type 1 regulatory T cells. The overall study: An in vitro protocol generated T-allo10, a Tr1-enriched, alloantigen-specific CD4 T cell product.

The CDR3 spans 16 residues. Trimming removed 5 bases at V and 2 bases at J, with 15 bases between. Germline lookup yields CDR1 MNHEY and CDR2 SMNVEV (reference sequence). Source material: cultured T cells, either the whole culture or a sorted T cell fraction (not recorded which). This sample's subset: Tr1-enriched cell product generated in vitro against host alloantigens. This sequence originates from a human donor in good health. The J gene is TRBJ2-2, the V gene TRBV27; no firm D call. The CDR3 DNA reads as TGTGCCAGCAGTCCCCCTGGGATTATAAACACCGGGGAGCTGTTTTTT. Its translation is CASSPPGIINTGELFF.